A single sample is the source of the 32 T cell receptor beta chains below, sequenced in a study of T-cell memory formation after mild COVID-19. TCRdb itself ran the 5' RACE reads through MiXCR, one entry per CDR3 protein. The sample includes around 210,000 distinct CDR3 sequences, around 9.5% of them seen just once. Sequencing was done on a sample of PBMCs or a T cell subset sorted from them (not recorded which). All receptors derive from a man between 18 and 35 years old who had mild COVID-19 (a few samples of this study predate the infection). Cell type and time point are not known.

This clonotype was detected a few times. The chain joins TRBV11-1 to TRBJ2-6, with 8 bases identical to TRBD1. The CDR3 contains 19 residues. Germline trimming cut 5 bases from V and 0 bases from J; bases unmatched to any gene: 12. Germline V gene data show CDR1 as SGHAT and CDR2 as FQDESV (reference sequence). The CDR3 spells CASSRGAWTGYSGANVLTF. The CDR3 DNA is TGTGCCAGCAGCAGGGGGGCCTGGACAGGGTACTCTGGGGCCAACGTCCTGACTTTC. The full variable domain, rest sourced from reference TRBV11-1 and TRBJ2-6, is EAEVAQSPRYKITEKSQAVAFWCDPISGHATLYWYRQILGQGPELLVQFQDESVVDDSQLPKDRFSAERLKGVDSTLKIQPAELGDSAMYLCASSRGAWTGYSGANVLTFGAGSRLTVL.

The table lists this clonotype with a few counts. The chain links TRBV7-9 to TRBJ2-2; a weak D match, TRBD1 (5 bases). CDR1 and CDR2 from the germline V gene are SEHNR and FQNEAQ (reference sequence). V was clipped by 2 bases and J by 2 bases, with 9 bases between them. The CDR3 totals 15 residues. CDR3 DNA sequence: TGTGCCAGCAGCTTACATGGGGCTAACACCGGGGAGCTGTTTTTT. This encodes CASSLHGANTGELFF.

This clonotype was seen many times. The J gene is TRBJ1-1, the V gene TRBV7-8; D gene uncertain. Trimming removed 1 base at V and 7 bases at J, with 10 bases between. The CDR3 loop spans 13 amino acids. Germline CDR1 reads SGHVS; CDR2 reads FQNEAQ. The CDR3 protein is CASSLGWQLEAFF. CDR3 coding DNA: TGTGCCAGCAGCTTAGGGTGGCAGCTTGAAGCTTTCTTT.

This clonotype occurred a few times. This rearrangement joins TRBV20-1 to TRBJ2-3, with D tentatively TRBD2 (5 bases). V lost 1 base and J 5 bases, leaving 10 bases between the germline ends. Germline lookup yields CDR1 DFQATT and CDR2 SNEGSKA (reference sequence). CDR3 length equals 13 residues. Here the CDR3 DNA reads TGCAGTGCTAGAGTCGGGGTCGGAGATACGCAGTATTTT. Encoded protein: CSARVGVGDTQYF.

This clonotype turned up a few times. The chain links TRBV12-3 or TRBV12-4 to TRBJ1-1; TRBD1 agrees at 8 bases. The trim removed 6 bases at V and 3 bases at J, leaving 6 bases unmatched. CDR3 length: 14 residues. The CDR3 nucleotides read TGTGCCAGCAGATGGGGACAGGCCTACACTGAAGCTTTCTTT. It specifies CASRWGQAYTEAFF.

The chain employs TRBV5-1 and TRBJ2-3; 10 nucleotides line up with TRBD1. CDR1 and CDR2 (germline): SGHRS, YFSETQ. V shed 4 bases, J shed 4 bases, and the junction held 6 bases outside the gene matches. CDR3 size: 15 residues. CDR3 residues: CASSRRTGGSDTQYF. The CDR3 bases are TGCGCCAGCAGCCGTAGGACAGGGGGTTCAGATACGCAGTATTTT.

This clonotype was picked up a small number of times. This chain joins TRBV4-1 and TRBJ2-4; D is unclear. The CDR3 runs 15 residues. The germline CDR1 and CDR2 sequences are MGHRA and YSYEKL. Trimming took 0 bases from V and 0 from J, leaving 6 bases between them. The CDR3 is CASSQDPLAKNIQYF. The CDR3 region has the DNA TGCGCCAGCAGCCAAGATCCACTAGCCAAAAACATTCAGTACTTC.

The table lists this clonotype with many counts. This chain joins TRBV4-3 and TRBJ2-5, with D maybe TRBD1 (6 bases). V was trimmed by 4 bases and J by 2 bases, leaving 11 bases between them. The CDR3 is 14 residues long. From germline, CDR1 is LGHNA and CDR2 YSLEER. The CDR3 here is CASSPDSGQETQYF. The CDR3 nucleotides read TGCGCCAGCAGCCCGGACAGCGGACAAGAGACCCAGTACTTC.

This clonotype was observed at least ten times. This chain uses TRBV12-5 with TRBJ2-2; no reliable D call. The germline V and J ends were trimmed by 3 bases and 7 bases, with 9 bases remaining between them. The CDR3 loop spans 13 amino acids. Germline CDR1 reads LGHNT; CDR2 reads FRNRAP. The CDR3 DNA follows: TGTGCTAGTGGTTTAAGGGTTCGCGGGGAGCTGTTTTTT. Translated: CASGLRVRGELFF.

The chain couples TRBV7-2 to TRBJ1-2, with 7 bases fitting TRBD1. The CDR3 totals 15 residues. With V trimmed by 5 bases and J by 4 bases, 10 bases remained unmatched. The germline CDR1 and CDR2 sequences are SGHTA and FQGNSA. CDR3 sequence: CASSASQGVGYGYTF. In nucleotides, the CDR3 is TGTGCCAGCAGCGCCAGCCAGGGGGTGGGCTATGGCTACACCTTC. The variable domain in full, with the rest retrieved from reference TRBV7-2 and TRBJ1-2, is GAGVSQSPSNKVTEKGKDVELRCDPISGHTALYWYRQSLGQGLEFLIYFQGNSAPDKSGLPSDRFSAERTGGSVSTLTIQRTQQEDSAVYLCASSASQGVGYGYTFGSGTRLTVV.

This clonotype occurred many times. V is TRBV6-5 and J is TRBJ1-2; D is ambiguous. The V end lost 2 bases, the J end lost 2 bases, and 6 bases lay between the germline ends. Germline-derived CDR1 and CDR2 are MNHEY and SVGAGI. The length of the CDR3 is 13 residues. CDR3 protein: CASSYGTNYGYTF. CDR3 bases: TGTGCCAGCAGTTACGGAACCAACTATGGCTACACCTTC.

This clonotype has a handful of counts. The rearrangement uses TRBV29-1 and TRBJ2-3; TRBD2 aligns across 9 bases. The V gene end was trimmed by 6 bases and the J gene end by 0 bases; junction bases not matched to a gene: 10. This CDR3 region has 16 residues. Per germline, CDR1 SQVTM and CDR2 ANQGSEA. The CDR3 bases are TGCAGCGTCAAAGGGGTGCGGGGGGGCAGCACAGATACGCAGTATTTT. It translates to CSVKGVRGGSTDTQYF.

The chain recombines TRBV6-2 or TRBV6-3 with TRBJ1-5, with D unresolved. V lost 11 bases and J 3 bases, leaving 11 bases between the germline ends. The CDR3 consists of 12 residues. The germline V gene has CDR1 MNHEY and CDR2 SVGEGT. CDR3 sequence (DNA): TGTGCCGCCGGACGACCCAATCAGCCCCAGCATTTT. It codes for CAAGRPNQPQHF.

The chain uses TRBV6-5 and TRBJ1-5, with 7 nucleotides matching TRBD1. The germline gives CDR1 MNHEY, CDR2 SVGAGI. The ends lost 6 bases at V and 6 bases at J; junction bases unmatched: 8. This CDR3 has 14 residues. CDR3 residues: CASSATGVSQPQHF. The CDR3 DNA reads as TGTGCCAGCAGCGCCACAGGGGTGAGTCAGCCCCAGCATTTT.

The chain has TRBV30 and TRBJ1-1; maybe TRBD1 (6 bases). The CDR3 consists of 15 residues. Germline CDR1 reads GTSNPN; CDR2 reads SVGIG (reference sequence). Between the trimmed V and J ends, which lost 4 bases and 0 bases, there was a span of 15 bases. CDR3 DNA sequence: TGTGCCTGGACCCCCCTAGGGGGTTTGAACACTGAAGCTTTCTTT. Its protein is CAWTPLGGLNTEAFF.

This rearrangement joins TRBV12-3 or TRBV12-4 to TRBJ2-1, with D maybe TRBD1 (6 bases). V lost 5 bases and J 10 bases, leaving 15 bases between the germline ends. This CDR3 comprises 13 residues. The CDR3 DNA reads as TGTGCCAGCAGTCAGGGGCGCCGATCCGAGCAGTTCTTC. Its translation: CASSQGRRSEQFF.

V usage is TRBV12-3 or TRBV12-4 and J usage is TRBJ2-3; D not resolved. The CDR3 sequence is 12 residues long. Trimming left V 7 bases short and J 7 bases short, with 12 bases between. For the CDR3, the DNA is TGTGCCAGCACCATATGGGGAAATACGCAGTATTTT. It is translated as CASTIWGNTQYF.

This clonotype was observed at least ten times. The rearrangement uses TRBV27 and TRBJ1-1, with TRBD1 identical over 8 bases. Germline V lookup: CDR1 MNHEY, CDR2 SMNVEV (reference sequence). The CDR3 is made up of 17 amino acids. V lost 1 base and J lost 3; bases outside the gene matches: 10. The CDR3 is CASSLCRGRAWDTEAFF. The DNA of the CDR3 is TGTGCCAGCAGTTTATGCAGGGGGCGGGCTTGGGACACTGAAGCTTTCTTT.

The chain is built from TRBV7-2 and TRBJ2-7; D gene uncertain. Germline CDR1 is SGHTA and CDR2 is FQGNSA. CDR3 length equals 15 residues. The V gene lost 1 base and the J gene lost 1 base, with 11 bases spanning the gap. The CDR3 region is CASSLDRAHSYEQYF. The CDR3 DNA reads as TGTGCCAGCAGCTTAGATAGGGCTCATTCCTACGAGCAGTACTTC.

This clonotype showed up just a few times. The chain links TRBV29-1 to TRBJ1-1; weak D call: TRBD1 (6 bases). V lost 5 bases, J lost 5 bases, and 12 bases lay in between. The CDR3 has 12 residues. The germline CDR1 and CDR2 sequences are SQVTM and ANQGSEA. The CDR3 DNA is TGCAGCGTTCGGCAGGGGAAGACTGAAGCTTTCTTT. This codes for CSVRQGKTEAFF.

This rearrangement joins TRBV7-2 to TRBJ2-5; 8 bases agree with TRBD2. This CDR3 is 14 amino acids long. Trimming removed 5 bases from V and 6 bases from J; junction bases left unmatched: 8. Germline V gene lookup returns CDR1 SGHTA and CDR2 FQGNSA. This CDR3 reads CASSPPRGGQTQYF. CDR3 bases: TGTGCCAGCAGCCCCCCCCGGGGGGGCCAGACCCAGTACTTC.

The chain combines TRBV4-2 with TRBJ2-5; D is uncertain. Trimming shortened V by 0 bases and J by 0 bases, and 20 bases separated the two germline ends. The CDR3 contains 19 residues. CDR1 and CDR2 (germline): LGHNA, YNFKEQ. The CDR3 DNA is TGTGCCAGCAGCCAAGAGGTCGTGCGCGGCCGAAGGTACCAAGAGACCCAGTACTTC. This sequence encodes CASSQEVVRGRRYQETQYF.

This clonotype was detected ten times or more. The gene calls are TRBV6-2 or TRBV6-3 and TRBJ2-5; D might be TRBD2 (6 bases). CDR3 size: 14 residues. Germline CDR1 is MNHEY and CDR2 is SVGEGT. The germline V and J ends were trimmed by 5 bases and 3 bases, with 13 bases remaining between them. The DNA for the CDR3 is TGTGCCAGCAGTAACCACGGCGGGGAAGAGACCCAGTACTTC. Translation: CASSNHGGEETQYF.

This clonotype was seen a handful of times. J is TRBJ2-5 and V is TRBV6-5; 7 bases agree with TRBD1. Germline V gene lookup returns CDR1 MNHEY and CDR2 SVGAGI. The J segment lost 4 bases and the V segment lost 3 bases, leaving 5 bases of the junction unmatched. There are 14 residues in the CDR3. This chain's CDR3 is CASSYLKGAETQYF. CDR3 nucleotide sequence: TGTGCCAGCAGTTATCTTAAGGGGGCAGAGACCCAGTACTTC.

This clonotype came up a few times. V and J are TRBV5-1 and TRBJ2-5, with unresolved D. V was pared by 2 bases and J by 5 bases, with 10 bases between. From germline, CDR1 is SGHRS and CDR2 YFSETQ. The CDR3 totals 13 residues. The CDR3 sequence: CASSFLSYETQYF. CDR3 nucleotide sequence: TGCGCCAGCAGCTTCCTTTCCTACGAGACCCAGTACTTC.

The sample holds many counts of this clonotype. The V call is TRBV6-6, the J call TRBJ2-7, with 10 bases identical to TRBD1. There are 16 residues in the CDR3. Per the germline V gene, CDR1 is MNHNY and CDR2 is SVGAGI (reference sequence). The junction had 6 bases not matched to a gene; V was cut back by 2 bases and J by 2 bases. The CDR3 DNA follows: TGTGCCAGCAGTTACAGACAGGGGGCCTCGACCTACGAGCAGTACGTC. Its protein product is CASSYRQGASTYEQYV.

This chain links TRBV7-6 with TRBJ2-5; 8 bases agree with TRBD1. With 1 base clipped from V and 1 base from J, the junction kept 5 bases outside the gene matches. This CDR3 has 16 amino acids. In germline, CDR1 is SGHVS, CDR2 FNYEAQ. CDR3 residues: CASSLGSGGPQETQYF. The CDR3, as DNA: TGTGCCAGCAGCTTAGGGTCAGGGGGCCCCCAAGAGACCCAGTACTTC.

There are many counts of this clonotype. The chain uses TRBV7-6 and TRBJ2-1, with D uncertain. V lost 0 bases, J lost 8 bases, and 11 bases lay in between. Germline CDR1 SGHVS, CDR2 FNYEAQ. The CDR3 contains 14 residues. Written as DNA, the CDR3 is TGTGCCAGCAGCTTAGCGTCCCGGTATGATGAGCAGTTCTTC. Its protein product is CASSLASRYDEQFF.

This clonotype was seen repeatedly, ten times or more. The V and J genes are TRBV12-3 or TRBV12-4 and TRBJ2-1; the D is unclear. V lost 8 bases, J lost 10 bases, and 21 bases lay in between. This CDR3 is built from 14 residues. CDR3 sequence: CASLRAGVQKEQFF. CDR3 coding DNA: TGTGCCAGCCTCCGGGCAGGCGTACAGAAAGAGCAGTTCTTC.

This rearrangement joins TRBV21-1 to TRBJ2-7. TRBV21-1 has pseudogene status. This CDR3 contains 16 residues. The CDR3 nucleotides read TGTGCCAGCAGCAAAGGTAAATGGCCAAGGATTTACGAGCAGTACGTC. It translates to CASSKGKWPRIYEQYV.

Comment on this clonotype: At one end the junction does not follow the germline gene, possibly because of a read error. V gene TRBV7-7 combines with J gene TRBJ2-3, with D perhaps TRBD1 or TRBD2 (6 bases each). The CDR3 covers 16 residues. From germline, CDR1 is SSHAT and CDR2 FNYEAQ (reference sequence). CDR3 in DNA: TGTGCTAGCAGTCTTACGATGGGGGGCGGCACAGATACGCAGTATTTT. Amino acid sequence: CASSLTMGGGTDTQYF.

The gene calls are TRBV20-1 and TRBJ1-2, with 9 bases that match TRBD1. The junction had 12 bases not matched to a gene; V was cut back by 3 bases and J by 7 bases. Germline CDR1 is DFQATT and CDR2 is SNEGSKA (reference sequence). CDR3 size: 15 residues. The DNA for the CDR3 is TGCAGTGCTAGGCCCCGGACAGGGGCGCGGGGTGGCTACACCTTC. It is translated as CSARPRTGARGGYTF.